Presented here are 30 T cell receptor beta chains from one specimen sequenced in a study of identical twins. TCRdb redid the calling of the 5' RACE reads with MiXCR, one entry per CDR3 protein. This table has 240,000 or so distinct CDR3 sequences, 5.5% to 7% appearing once. The same sample was also used in a study of yellow fever vaccine responses in identical twins.

The material sequenced was memory (CD45RO+) T cells sorted from blood. Every receptor here comes from a woman aged 18-29 years in good health.

The sample holds many counts of this clonotype. The chain combines TRBV5-5 with TRBJ2-1, with 7 nucleotides matching TRBD2. V lost 0 bases to trimming and J lost 0 bases; unmatched junction nucleotides: 6. The CDR3 has 17 residues. The germline V gene has CDR1 SGHKS and CDR2 YYEKEE (reference sequence). As DNA, the CDR3 is TGTGCCAGCAGCTTGGGCTTGCGGGAGTTCTCCTACAATGAGCAGTTCTTC. Residues: CASSLGLREFSYNEQFF.

V usage is TRBV5-1 and J usage is TRBJ2-1, with a weak D call TRBD1 (5 bases). The germline gives CDR1 SGHRS, CDR2 YFSETQ. Trimming took off 4 bases at V and 1 base at J, with 9 bases between the two ends. This CDR3 contains 14 residues. The CDR3 DNA sequence: TGCGCCAGCAGCCATGACAGTTCCTACAATGAGCAGTTCTTC. Protein product: CASSHDSSYNEQFF. Drawing the rest from reference TRBV5-1 and TRBJ2-1, the complete variable domain is KAGVTQTPRYLIKTRGQQVTLSCSPISGHRSVSWYQQTPGQGLQFLFEYFSETQRNKGNFPGRFSGRQFSNSRSEMNVSTLELGDSALYLCASSHDSSYNEQFFGPGTRLTVL.

The V and J genes are TRBV20-1 and TRBJ1-5, with D tentatively TRBD1 (5 bases). The germline V gene has CDR1 DFQATT and CDR2 SNEGSKA (reference sequence). This CDR3 has 14 amino acids. V lost 1 base and J 4 bases, leaving 11 bases between the germline ends. CDR3 bases: TGCAGTGCTAGAGGGCCAGGGTGGAATCAGCCCCAGCATTTT. Translation gives CSARGPGWNQPQHF.

The rearrangement uses TRBV5-1 and TRBJ2-1; TRBD1 aligns across 9 bases. The CDR3 is 16 residues long. J gave up 9 bases and V 0 bases, and 10 bases lay outside the gene matches. Germline CDR1 SGHRS, CDR2 YFSETQ. In DNA, the CDR3 is TGCGCCAGCAGCTTGGCCTGGACAGGGGTCAATGGTGAGCAGTTCTTC. It codes for CASSLAWTGVNGEQFF.

This clonotype came up many times. This chain joins TRBV25-1 and TRBJ2-1, with 14 positions matching TRBD2. Trimming at V came to 2 bases and at J to 0 bases, leaving 9 bases not matched to a gene. The CDR3 has 20 amino acids. Germline V gene sequence: CDR1 MGHDK, CDR2 SYGVNS. The DNA of the CDR3 is TGTGCCAGCAGTGAAACCGGGACTAGCGGGGGCCCCAGCTCCTACAATGAGCAGTTCTTC. Translated: CASSETGTSGGPSSYNEQFF.

This clonotype was detected only a few times. The chain joins TRBV5-1 to TRBJ2-3; the match to TRBD2 covers 7 bases. Germline values: CDR1 SGHRS, CDR2 YFSETQ. This CDR3 has 14 residues. After removal of 4 bases from V and 7 bases from J, the junction contained 9 bases not matched to a gene. Here the CDR3 DNA reads TGCGCCAGCAGCCTGACTGGGGGGGTGAATACGCAGTATTTT. Translated, it gives CASSLTGGVNTQYF.

This clonotype was seen a few times. The rearrangement joins TRBV18 to TRBJ2-3; tentatively, D is TRBD1 (6 bases). This CDR3 region has 16 residues. V shed 0 bases and J shed 3 bases, with 13 bases lying between them. Germline-derived CDR1 and CDR2 are KGHSH and LQKENI. CDR3 bases: TGTGCCAGCTCACCACCGACGGGCACAGGGACAGATACGCAGTATTTT. It yields the protein CASSPPTGTGTDTQYF.

CDR3 DNA sequence: TGTGCCAGCAGTTTGACTAGCGGGAGTTCAGGGGAGCTGTTTTTT. As protein: CASSLTSGSSGELFF. The chain couples TRBV12-3 or TRBV12-4 to TRBJ2-2; TRBD2 matches 12 bases. Germline trimming cut 3 bases from V and 8 bases from J; bases unmatched to any gene: 4. The CDR3 consists of 15 residues.

The chain uses TRBV5-5 and TRBJ2-2, with D perhaps TRBD2 (7 bases). The CDR3 has 17 residues. Trimming took off 2 bases at V and 1 base at J, with 15 bases between the two ends. CDR1 is SGHKS and CDR2 is YYEKEE in the germline V gene (reference sequence). As DNA, the CDR3 is TGTGCCAGCAGCTTTAATGCGGGGGCGCTGAACACCGGGGAGCTGTTTTTT. Translating it yields CASSFNAGALNTGELFF.

The CDR3 loop reads CSATPNKNTEAFF. The DNA for the CDR3 is TGCAGTGCTACCCCCAACAAGAACACTGAAGCTTTCTTT. The chain is built from TRBV20-1 and TRBJ1-1; D uncertain. V was cut by 4 bases and J by 1 base, with 10 bases left in between. CDR1 and CDR2 from the germline V gene are DFQATT and SNEGSKA (reference sequence). The CDR3 has 13 amino acids.

This clonotype was observed at least ten times. The rearrangement uses TRBV7-9 and TRBJ1-5, with no clear D. The CDR3 loop spans 15 amino acids. Germline values: CDR1 SEHNR, CDR2 FQNEAQ (reference sequence). The V and J ends lost 5 bases and 3 bases respectively, with 14 bases between them. The CDR3 DNA reads as TGTGCCAGCAGCGCAAGTGGACGGGACAATCAGCCCCAGCATTTT. Translated: CASSASGRDNQPQHF.

This clonotype has more than one count but fewer than ten. The genes are TRBV20-1 and TRBJ2-1; 11 bases align to TRBD1. The V gene's germline CDR1 is DFQATT and CDR2 SNEGSKA (reference sequence). The CDR3 runs to 14 residues. Losses at the gene ends were 1 base for V and 6 bases for J; bases not matched to a gene: 2. The CDR3 protein is CSARGGTGGNEQFF. The CDR3 DNA reads as TGCAGTGCTAGAGGGGGGACAGGGGGCAATGAGCAGTTCTTC.

This clonotype has at least ten counts. CDR3 DNA sequence: TGTGCCACCAGCGGATGGCGGGTATCCTACAATGAGCAGTTCTTC. Amino acid sequence: CATSGWRVSYNEQFF. The chain couples TRBV15 to TRBJ2-1; the D gene is possibly TRBD2 (5 bases). Germline CDR1 reads LNHNV; CDR2 reads YYDKDF (reference sequence). There are 15 residues in the CDR3. With 5 bases removed from V and 1 base from J, the gap between germline ends came to 12 bases.

There are many counts of this clonotype. The chain employs TRBV7-9 and TRBJ2-6; D perhaps matches TRBD1 (6 bases). Germline assignment: CDR1 SEHNR and CDR2 FQNEAQ (reference sequence). Between the trimmed V and J ends, which lost 1 base and 0 bases, there was a span of 10 bases. The CDR3 loop spans 17 amino acids. CDR3 nucleotides: TGTGCCAGCAGCTTAGAAGGACAGATCTCTGGGGCCAACGTCCTGACTTTC. This encodes CASSLEGQISGANVLTF.

V gene TRBV20-1 combines with J gene TRBJ2-1, with a weak D call TRBD2 (7 bases). CDR3 length: 17 amino acids. The germline CDR1 and CDR2 sequences are DFQATT and SNEGSKA (reference sequence). The germline V and J ends were trimmed by 5 bases and 3 bases, with 23 bases remaining between them. CDR3 loop: CSAGGRPGGADYNEQFF. CDR3 sequence (DNA): TGCAGTGCTGGGGGTAGACCTGGGGGGGCCGACTACAATGAGCAGTTCTTC.

This chain connects TRBV9 to TRBJ1-4; D ambiguous. This CDR3 region has 13 residues. The V gene's germline CDR1 is SGDLS and CDR2 YYNGEE. Trimming shortened V by 7 bases and J by 8 bases, and 15 bases separated the two germline ends. For the CDR3, the DNA is TGTGCCAGCGGGCTGGTGGAGGGCGAAAAACTGTTTTTT. It is translated as CASGLVEGEKLFF.

The rearrangement uses TRBV7-6 and TRBJ2-7; 9 positions match TRBD2. The trim removed 0 bases at V and 3 bases at J, leaving 3 bases unmatched. This CDR3 region has 15 residues. Per germline, CDR1 SGHVS and CDR2 FNYEAQ. The chain's CDR3 is CASSLASAGGYEQYF. Written as DNA, the CDR3 is TGTGCCAGCAGCTTAGCGTCAGCGGGAGGCTACGAGCAGTACTTC.

In this sample, this clonotype turned up many times. The rearrangement links TRBV20-1 to TRBJ2-1, with 9 bases aligning to TRBD2. J was trimmed by 7 bases and V by 0 bases; bases with no gene match: 13. CDR1 is DFQATT, CDR2 SNEGSKA, per germline (reference sequence). The CDR3 consists of 17 residues. CDR3 in amino acids: CSARDLLLAGAGNEQFF. As DNA, the CDR3 is TGCAGTGCTAGAGATCTGTTGTTAGCGGGAGCGGGGAATGAGCAGTTCTTC.

This clonotype was counted a few times. V and J are TRBV12-3 or TRBV12-4 and TRBJ2-2, with D perhaps being TRBD1 or TRBD2 (5 bases each). The CDR3 extends over 16 amino acids. V lost 6 bases and J lost 3, with 17 bases in between. The CDR3 DNA is TGTGCCAGCAGGAAGAGGGACGAAATGGACACCGGGGAGCTGTTTTTT. Translating it yields CASRKRDEMDTGELFF.

The genes are TRBV20-1 and TRBJ2-5; 10 bases fit TRBD2. The trim removed 3 bases at V and 2 bases at J, leaving 9 bases unmatched. Per the germline V gene, CDR1 is DFQATT and CDR2 is SNEGSKA (reference sequence). The CDR3 loop spans 16 amino acids. The CDR3 here is CSASGLAGAVQETQYF. CDR3 bases: TGCAGTGCTAGTGGTCTAGCGGGGGCCGTACAAGAGACCCAGTACTTC.

The rearrangement uses TRBV20-1 and TRBJ1-2, with D possibly being TRBD1 (5 bases). Looked up from germline, CDR1 is DFQATT and CDR2 is SNEGSKA (reference sequence). The CDR3 is 16 amino acids. V was shortened by 0 bases and J by 4 bases, with 18 bases between the two germline ends. The CDR3 DNA sequence: TGCAGTGCTAGAGATGGGATGGGGGGTATTAGCTATGGCTACACCTTC. It yields the protein CSARDGMGGISYGYTF.

The chain is built from TRBV20-1 and TRBJ1-4; 8 bases agree with TRBD1. V dropped 6 bases and J dropped 5; count of bases not matched to a gene: 5. This CDR3 region has 13 residues. Germline values: CDR1 DFQATT, CDR2 SNEGSKA (reference sequence). In DNA form, the CDR3 reads TGCAGTGCAAGGACAGGGAAGAATGAAAAACTGTTTTTT. Translated, it gives CSARTGKNEKLFF.

This clonotype was observed many times. The V and J genes are TRBV12-3 or TRBV12-4 and TRBJ2-1; maybe TRBD1 (5 bases). CDR3 length equals 14 residues. V gave up 3 bases and J gave up 3 bases, with 9 bases separating them. DNA for the CDR3: TGTGCCAGCAGTTTTCCAGGGATCTACAATGAGCAGTTCTTC. It specifies CASSFPGIYNEQFF.

There are a few counts of this clonotype. The V call is TRBV20-1, the J call TRBJ2-1, with 10 bases matching TRBD2. CDR1 and CDR2 from the germline V gene are DFQATT and SNEGSKA (reference sequence). The CDR3 has 13 residues. J was trimmed by 8 bases and V by 6 bases; bases with no gene match: 7. CDR3 DNA sequence: TGCAGTGCAAAGCGGGAGGGCCACTATGAGCAGTTCTTC. Translation: CSAKREGHYEQFF.

There are many counts of this clonotype. The chain uses TRBV15 and TRBJ1-1, with no clear D. The germline CDR1 and CDR2 sequences are LNHNV and YYDKDF (reference sequence). The V end lost 3 bases, the J end lost 0 bases, and 8 bases lay between the germline ends. The CDR3 is 14 residues long. The DNA for the CDR3 is TGTGCCACCAGCAGCCAGGCCTTGAACACTGAAGCTTTCTTT. Translation: CATSSQALNTEAFF.

The table lists this clonotype with a few counts. V usage is TRBV12-3 or TRBV12-4 and J usage is TRBJ1-4; D might be TRBD1 (5 bases). V lost 0 bases, J lost 7 bases, and 9 bases lay in between. The CDR3 sequence is 14 residues long. The CDR3 reads CASSLAGGVEKLFF. The DNA for the CDR3 is TGTGCCAGCAGTTTAGCGGGGGGTGTTGAAAAACTGTTTTTT.

This clonotype has only a few counts. V gene TRBV20-1 combines with J gene TRBJ2-3; the D gene is possibly TRBD1 (6 bases). V lost 3 bases and J lost 6, with 22 bases in between. There are 16 residues in the CDR3. CDR1 and CDR2 (germline): DFQATT, SNEGSKA (reference sequence). The CDR3 nucleotides read TGCAGTGCTAGTCCGATAGTGACAGGCCATAAGGATACGCAGTATTTT. Its translation: CSASPIVTGHKDTQYF.

This clonotype was found many times. The rearrangement links TRBV3-1 to TRBJ2-1, with D tentatively TRBD1 (6 bases). With 0 bases removed from V and 9 bases from J, the gap between germline ends came to 12 bases. Germline V lookup: CDR1 LGHDT, CDR2 YNNKEL (reference sequence). CDR3 length equals 14 residues. CDR3 coding DNA: TGTGCCAGCAGCCAAGATGTGGCACAGGGTGAGCAGTTCTTC. This codes for CASSQDVAQGEQFF.

This clonotype has ten or more counts. CDR3 in DNA: TGCGCCAGCAGCATAAATCTAGAGGAGCAGTACTTC. Protein product: CASSINLEEQYF. The rearrangement uses TRBV5-1 and TRBJ2-7; D is unclear. CDR3 size: 12 residues. In germline, CDR1 is SGHRS, CDR2 YFSETQ. V dropped 4 bases and J dropped 7 bases, with 12 bases sitting between them.

This clonotype came up many times. This sequence joins TRBV7-2 and TRBJ2-7; D ambiguous. Germline CDR1 SGHTA, CDR2 FQGNSA. The CDR3 contains 11 residues. V lost 3 bases, J lost 7 bases, and 7 bases lay in between. In DNA form, the CDR3 reads TGTGCCAGCAGCTTTCAGCGAGAGCAGTACTTC. Its protein is CASSFQREQYF.